This TCR beta chain was sequenced for a study of neoadjuvant anti-PD-1 for oral cavity cancer. Study-level results: Pretreatment Treg/Th17 ratio correlated inversely with post-treatment tumor clonality. With a few patients per group, TCR findings need larger cohorts.

This clone appeared once. Its antigen is currently unknown. Sequencing was performed with immunoSEQ multiplex PCR; in TCRdb, only in-frame clones are kept and a portion is missing. The sample yields about 14,000 clones, roughly 73% seen once. Time point of the sample: after neoadjuvant nivolumab, at surgical resection. PBMCs were not maintained or expanded in culture before analysis. Sequencing used PBMCs, obtained after nivolumab (anti-PD-1) treatment. This receptor was identified in a person aged 35 to 85 with oral cavity squamous cell carcinoma.

DNA for the CDR3: TGTGCCAGCAGACAGGGATCCTACGAGCAGTACTTC. It is translated as CASRQGSYEQYF. The chain combines TRBV2 with TRBJ2-7; possibly TRBD1 for D (6 bases). Germline CDR1 and CDR2: SNHLY and FYNNEI. V lost 6 bases and J lost 1, with 7 bases in between. This CDR3 has 12 amino acids.